This entry features one T cell receptor beta chain sequence. Its antigen is not identified. TCRdb called the 5' RACE reads again in MiXCR, with one record for every CDR3 protein. The profile shows more than 65,000 distinct CDR3 sequences, roughly 13% of them singletons. This sample is part of a study of early T cells in non-severe SARS-CoV-2 infection. Notes on the study in general: In VDJdb matching, anti-spike CD8 responses were favored while private and CD4 specificities went missing.

The length of the CDR3 is 16 residues. Material: whole blood. The clonotype comes from an adult who was a healthcare worker with PCR-confirmed SARS-CoV-2 infection or an uninfected control (not recorded which). V gene TRBV21-1 combines with J gene TRBJ1-6; the table's TRBD1 call for D was not verified on the DNA. TRBV21-1 is a pseudogene segment. The CDR3 nucleotides are TGTGCCAGCAGCAAGGGGCGGACAGAAACTAATTCACCCCTCCACTTT. Protein sequence: CASSKGRTETNSPLHF.